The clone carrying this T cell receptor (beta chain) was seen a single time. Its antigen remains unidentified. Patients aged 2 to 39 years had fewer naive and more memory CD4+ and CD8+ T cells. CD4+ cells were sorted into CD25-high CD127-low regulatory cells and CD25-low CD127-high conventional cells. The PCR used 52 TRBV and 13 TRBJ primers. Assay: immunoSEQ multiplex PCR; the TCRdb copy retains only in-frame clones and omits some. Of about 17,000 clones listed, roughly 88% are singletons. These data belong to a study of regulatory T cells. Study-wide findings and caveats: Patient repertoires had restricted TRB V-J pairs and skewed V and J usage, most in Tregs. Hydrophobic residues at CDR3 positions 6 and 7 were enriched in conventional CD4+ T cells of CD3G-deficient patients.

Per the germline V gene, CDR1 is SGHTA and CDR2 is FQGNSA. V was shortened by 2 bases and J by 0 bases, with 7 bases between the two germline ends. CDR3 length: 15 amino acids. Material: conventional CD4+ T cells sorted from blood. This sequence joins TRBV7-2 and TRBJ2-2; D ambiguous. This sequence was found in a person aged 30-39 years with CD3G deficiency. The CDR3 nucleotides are TGTGCCAGCAGCTTAAGGAAGGCGAACACCGGGGAGCTGTTTTTT. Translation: CASSLRKANTGELFF.